These T cell receptor beta chains were read from a single sample in a study of naive and memory T cell subsets. TCRdb re-called the UMI-ligation and nested PCR reads with MiXCR, one entry per CDR3 protein. This table has tens of thousands of distinct CDR3 sequences, 7% appearing once. The sample taken for sequencing was central memory CD4+ T cells from blood. These receptors all stem from a human donor in good health. Each CDR3 is given with its conserved first and last residue. The order of the fields is D gene, J gene, clone size, V gene, CDR3 protein, CDR3 DNA. D genes are given only for firm matches. The listing skips clone size in some rows; elsewhere it reads once, few, many or a size class.

>TRBD1|TRBJ1-6|-|TRBV7-8
CASSSETGGGSPLHF
TGTGCCAGCAGCTCCGAGACAGGGGGAGGTTCACCCCTCCACTTT
>-|TRBJ1-1|-|TRBV11-2
CASSPSSYTEAFF
TGTGCCAGCAGCCCCTCCAGCTACACTGAAGCTTTCTTT
>-|TRBJ2-7|many|TRBV7-2
CASSRAPGTYEQYF
TGTGCCAGCAGTCGGGCACCTGGAACCTACGAGCAGTACTTC
>-|TRBJ2-4|few|TRBV2
CASRLGLAKNIQYF
TGTGCCAGCAGGCTGGGACTAGCCAAAAACATTCAGTACTTC
>-|TRBJ2-1|many|TRBV9
CASSLERREQFF
TGTGCCAGCAGTTTGGAACGGCGTGAGCAGTTCTTC
>TRBD1|TRBJ1-2|few|TRBV4-2
CASSRETTGGAGYTF
TGTGCCAGCAGCCGGGAAACGACAGGGGGGGCTGGCTACACCTTC
>-|TRBJ1-3|-|TRBV19
CASSIDYRPGNTIYF
TGTGCCAGTAGTATAGACTACAGGCCTGGAAACACCATATATTTT
>-|TRBJ1-5|many|TRBV19
CASSDQGSGNQPQHF
TGTGCCAGTTCTGATCAGGGGTCGGGCAATCAGCCCCAGCATTTT
>-|TRBJ1-5|few|TRBV27
CASRKSGAGLNQPQHF
TGTGCCAGCAGAAAATCGGGGGCAGGGCTAAATCAGCCCCAGCATTTT
>-|TRBJ2-3|few|TRBV5-1
CASSLLAADTQYF
TGCGCCAGCAGCTTGCTTGCTGCAGATACGCAGTATTTT
>TRBD1|TRBJ1-6|many|TRBV5-1
CASSLDGQATPLHF
TGCGCCAGCAGCTTGGACGGACAGGCAACGCCCCTCCACTTT
>-|TRBJ2-7|few|TRBV10-3
CALSYEQYF
TGTGCCTTGAGCTACGAGCAGTACTTC
>-|TRBJ2-5|-|TRBV29-1
CSVYFQGNSQETQYF
TGCAGCGTTTACTTTCAGGGGAACAGCCAAGAGACCCAGTACTTC
>-|TRBJ1-4|-|TRBV7-9
CASSLASGTRGVKLFF
TGTGCCAGCAGCTTAGCCTCCGGGACAAGAGGTGTAAAACTGTTTTTT
>-|TRBJ2-3|many|TRBV10-3
CAISGRADTQYF
TGTGCCATCAGTGGAAGGGCAGATACGCAGTATTTT
>-|TRBJ2-3|many|TRBV6-4
CASSELGAADTQYF
TGTGCCAGCAGTGAACTTGGGGCGGCAGATACGCAGTATTTT
>-|TRBJ1-3|many|TRBV18
CASSPPKGSGNTIYF
TGTGCCAGCTCACCACCGAAGGGCTCGGGAAACACCATATATTTT
>TRBD1|TRBJ1-2|many|TRBV30
CAWRQKGQNYYGYTF
TGTGCCTGGAGGCAAAAGGGACAGAACTATTATGGCTACACCTTC
>-|TRBJ2-7|-|TRBV2
CASSSPSRSYEQYF
TGTGCCAGCAGTAGCCCTTCGCGGTCCTACGAGCAGTACTTC
>-|TRBJ1-4|many|TRBV10-3
CAISELMSEKLFF
TGTGCCATCAGTGAGTTGATGAGTGAAAAACTGTTTTTT
>-|TRBJ1-4|-|TRBV4-3
CASSQDATSRTNEKLFF
TGCGCCAGCAGCCAAGATGCGACATCTCGGACTAATGAAAAACTGTTTTTT
>-|TRBJ1-6|many|TRBV7-9
CASSREGEGSPLHF
TGTGCCAGCAGCCGAGAGGGGGAAGGATCACCCCTCCACTTT
>-|TRBJ2-7|many|TRBV6-1
CASRMDSPEYEQYF
TGTGCCAGCAGAATGGACTCCCCCGAGTACGAGCAGTACTTC
>TRBD2|TRBJ2-3|many|TRBV11-2
CASSVPPKLAGVTDTQYF
TGTGCCAGCAGCGTGCCCCCCAAACTAGCGGGAGTGACAGATACGCAGTATTTT
>-|TRBJ1-2|many|TRBV9
CASSVGLDFYGYTF
TGTGCCAGCAGCGTAGGCCTGGATTTCTATGGCTACACCTTC
>-|TRBJ1-4|few|TRBV10-2
CASSRGRFGEKLFF
TGCGCCAGCAGTCGGGGCCGATTCGGGGAAAAACTGTTTTTT
>-|TRBJ2-7|-|TRBV28
CASTVDRPSYEQYF
TGTGCCAGCACCGTCGACAGACCGTCCTACGAGCAGTACTTC
>TRBD1|TRBJ1-2|many|TRBV20-1
CSAIQSDRGFGGYTF
TGCAGTGCTATCCAATCGGACAGGGGATTCGGTGGCTACACCTTC
>-|TRBJ2-3|few|TRBV7-2
CASSSRRGSDTQYF
TGTGCCAGCAGCTCGCGGCGGGGATCAGATACGCAGTATTTT
>-|TRBJ1-1|many|TRBV14
CASSQGLSTEAFF
TGTGCCAGCAGCCAAGGGTTGAGCACTGAAGCTTTCTTT